This T cell receptor (beta chain) derives from a study of spatial heterogeneity in lung cancer. Trimming left V 5 bases short and J 4 bases short, with 10 bases between. This CDR3 comprises 13 residues. The germline CDR1 and CDR2 sequences are SGHTA and FQGNSA. This sample's time point: blood at routine non-recurrence follow-up after resection. The study sequenced unsorted whole RNA from tumor, nontumor lung or frozen PBMC. Findings and caveats of the study: Whereas they appeared in blood less at follow-up, ubiquitous expanded tumor TCRs appeared there more at resection.

About this clonotype itself: Its antigen is undetermined.

The library protocol tagged each TCR cDNA with a unique molecular identifier. One entry per CDR3 protein results from TCRdb running MiXCR on the 5' RACE reads. The sample records about 120,000 distinct CDR3 sequences, 9% to 15% being singletons. This chain uses TRBV7-2 with TRBJ2-3; a weak D match, TRBD2 (7 bases). The sequencing here drew on PBMCs, taken at follow-up. The origin of this receptor is a male donor with early-stage non-small cell lung cancer. CDR3 bases: TGTGCCAGCAGCCTAGGGGGGGCAGATACGCAGTATTTT. Protein sequence: CASSLGGADTQYF.